This TCR beta chain was captured by sequencing in a study of T-cell reconstitution after alpha-beta-depleted transplantation in children. This clonotype showed up just a few times. The CDR3 runs to 13 residues. Germline V lookup: CDR1 SNHLY, CDR2 FYNNEI. Trimming removed 10 bases from V and 0 bases from J, with 13 bases in between. During its preparation, the TCRbeta library received unique molecular identifiers. TCRdb re-analysed the PCR reads in MiXCR, keeping a single row per CDR3 protein. The sample contains roughly 120,000 distinct CDR3 sequences, roughly 23% of which appear only once. Specimen: PBMCs, mostly from graft donor cells, collected 180 days after TCRalphabeta/CD19-depleted stem cell transplant. The origin of this receptor is a male patient between 2 and 10 years old who had a stem cell transplant for chronic granulomatous disease, so the T cells may come from the graft donor. The J gene is TRBJ2-7, the V gene TRBV2; D uncertain. CDR3 DNA sequence: TGTGCCACTGCGATAGTGGTCTCCTACGAGCAGTACTTC. Protein sequence: CATAIVVSYEQYF.